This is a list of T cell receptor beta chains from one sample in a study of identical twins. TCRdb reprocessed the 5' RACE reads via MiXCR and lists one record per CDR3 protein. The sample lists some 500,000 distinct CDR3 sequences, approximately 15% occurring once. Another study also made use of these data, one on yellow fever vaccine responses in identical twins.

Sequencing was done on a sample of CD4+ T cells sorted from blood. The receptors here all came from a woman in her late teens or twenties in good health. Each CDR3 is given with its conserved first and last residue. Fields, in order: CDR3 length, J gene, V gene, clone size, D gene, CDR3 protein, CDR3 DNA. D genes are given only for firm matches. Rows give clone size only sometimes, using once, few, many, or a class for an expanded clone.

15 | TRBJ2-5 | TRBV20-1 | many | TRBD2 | CSAGPAGPSEKTQYF | TGCAGTGCTGGTCCAGCGGGACCCTCGGAAAAGACCCAGTACTTC
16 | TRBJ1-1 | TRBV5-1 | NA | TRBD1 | CASSLYSGQVGTEAFF | TGCGCCAGCAGCTTGTACTCGGGACAGGTAGGAACTGAAGCTTTCTTT
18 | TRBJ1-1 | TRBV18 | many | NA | CASSPSPLTAHPNTEAFF | TGTGCCAGCTCACCATCACCGCTGACAGCGCACCCGAACACTGAAGCTTTCTTT
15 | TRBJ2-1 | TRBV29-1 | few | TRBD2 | CSVGGVRLANNEQFF | TGCAGCGTTGGGGGGGTAAGACTAGCGAACAATGAGCAGTTCTTC
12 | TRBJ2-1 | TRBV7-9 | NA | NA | CASSAQTEGRFF | TGTGCCAGCAGCGCTCAAACCGAGGGGCGGTTCTTC
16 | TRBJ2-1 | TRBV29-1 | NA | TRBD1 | CSVEEGGARSYNEQFF | TGCAGCGTTGAAGAAGGGGGCGCACGGTCCTACAATGAGCAGTTCTTC
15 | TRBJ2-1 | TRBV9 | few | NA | CASSGGLSSYNEQFF | TGTGCCAGCAGCGGAGGACTCAGCTCCTACAATGAGCAGTTCTTC
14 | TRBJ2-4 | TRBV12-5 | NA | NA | CASAPGTAKNIQYF | TGTGCTAGTGCCCCGGGGACGGCCAAAAACATTCAGTACTTC
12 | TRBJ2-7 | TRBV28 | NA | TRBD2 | CASTGLAWQQYF | TGTGCCAGCACCGGACTAGCGTGGCAGCAGTACTTC
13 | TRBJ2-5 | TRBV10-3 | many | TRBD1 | CAIGTDRAKTQYF | TGTGCCATCGGGACGGACAGGGCTAAGACCCAGTACTTC
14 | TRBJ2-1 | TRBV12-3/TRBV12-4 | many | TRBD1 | CASNPGQSNNEQFF | TGTGCCAGCAATCCGGGACAGAGCAACAATGAGCAGTTCTTC
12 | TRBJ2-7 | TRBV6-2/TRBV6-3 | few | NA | CASGRRTYEQYF | TGTGCCAGCGGGAGGAGAACCTACGAGCAGTACTTC
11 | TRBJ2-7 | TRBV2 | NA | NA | CASIISYEQYF | TGTGCCAGCATAATCTCCTACGAGCAGTACTTC
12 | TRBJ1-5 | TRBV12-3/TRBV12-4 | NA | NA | CASSSGVQPQHF | TGTGCCAGCAGTTCAGGGGTCCAGCCCCAGCATTTT
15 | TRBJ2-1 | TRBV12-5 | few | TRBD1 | CASGPTGLVVNEQFF | TGTGCTAGTGGCCCGACAGGGTTAGTGGTGAATGAGCAGTTCTTC
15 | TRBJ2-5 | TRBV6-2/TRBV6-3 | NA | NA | CASTYPEGLGETQYF | TGTGCCAGCACCTACCCCGAGGGTCTTGGGGAGACCCAGTACTTC
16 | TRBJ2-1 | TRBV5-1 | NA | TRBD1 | CASSWRTGDSIYEQFF | TGCGCCAGCAGCTGGAGGACAGGGGACTCAATTTATGAGCAGTTCTTC
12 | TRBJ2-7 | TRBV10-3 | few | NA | CAISVNRNEQYF | TGTGCCATCAGTGTCAATAGGAACGAGCAGTACTTC
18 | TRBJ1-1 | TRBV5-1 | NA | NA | CASSLRTLTRGMNTEAFF | TGCGCCAGCAGCTTGAGGACCCTTACGCGGGGCATGAACACTGAAGCTTTCTTT
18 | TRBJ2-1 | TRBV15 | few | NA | CATSRVSAGPTSYNEQFF | TGTGCCACCAGCAGAGTGTCCGCAGGGCCTACCTCCTACAATGAGCAGTTCTTC
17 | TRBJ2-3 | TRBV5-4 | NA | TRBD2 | CASSFRLAGISTDTQYF | TGTGCCAGCAGCTTCCGACTAGCGGGGATCAGCACAGATACGCAGTATTTT
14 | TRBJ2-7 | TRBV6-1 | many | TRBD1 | CASKTETGGDEQYF | TGTGCCAGCAAAACCGAGACAGGGGGGGACGAGCAGTACTTC
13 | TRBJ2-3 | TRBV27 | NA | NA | CASRINRADTQYF | TGTGCCAGCAGAATCAACAGGGCAGATACGCAGTATTTT
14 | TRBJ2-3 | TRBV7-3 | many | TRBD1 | CASSLTGNTDTQYF | TGTGCCAGCAGCTTGACAGGGAACACAGATACGCAGTATTTT
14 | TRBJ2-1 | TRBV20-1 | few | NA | CSAREEQGRDEQFF | TGCAGTGCTAGAGAAGAACAGGGTAGGGATGAGCAGTTCTTC
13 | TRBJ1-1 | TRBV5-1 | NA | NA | CASSLGGQGEAFF | TGCGCCAGCAGCTTGGGTGGGCAGGGGGAAGCTTTCTTT
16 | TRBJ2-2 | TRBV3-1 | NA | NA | CASRGRGTRGTGELFF | TGTGCCAGCAGGGGCCGGGGTACCCGGGGTACCGGGGAGCTGTTTTTT
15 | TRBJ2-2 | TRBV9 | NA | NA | CASSMTRVSTGELFF | TGTGCCAGCTCTATGACACGAGTATCCACCGGGGAGCTGTTTTTT
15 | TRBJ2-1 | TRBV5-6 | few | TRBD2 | CASRPGLAGVNEQFF | TGTGCCAGCAGACCCGGACTAGCGGGAGTTAATGAGCAGTTCTTC
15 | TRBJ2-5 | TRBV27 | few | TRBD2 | CASSGTSRVQETQYF | TGTGCCAGCAGTGGGACTAGCCGGGTTCAAGAGACCCAGTACTTC
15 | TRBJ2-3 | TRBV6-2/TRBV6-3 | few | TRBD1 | CASSRKTGAVDTQYF | TGTGCCAGCAGTCGAAAGACAGGGGCGGTAGATACGCAGTATTTT
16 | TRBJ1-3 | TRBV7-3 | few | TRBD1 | CASSFDTGAPGNTIYF | TGTGCCAGCAGCTTCGATACAGGGGCCCCTGGAAACACCATATATTTT
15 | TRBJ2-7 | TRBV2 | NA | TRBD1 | CASRARDRGSYEQYF | TGTGCCAGCAGGGCCCGGGACAGGGGTTCCTACGAGCAGTACTTC
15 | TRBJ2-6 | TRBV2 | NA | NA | CASVVQLSGANVLTF | TGTGCCAGCGTCGTCCAGCTCTCTGGGGCCAACGTCCTGACTTTC
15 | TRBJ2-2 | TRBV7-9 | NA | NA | CASSLVAQHTGELFF | TGTGCCAGCAGCTTAGTAGCGCAGCACACCGGGGAGCTGTTTTTT
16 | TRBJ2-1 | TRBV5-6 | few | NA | CASSSARGGFDNEQFF | TGTGCCAGCAGCTCTGCGAGAGGGGGTTTTGACAATGAGCAGTTCTTC
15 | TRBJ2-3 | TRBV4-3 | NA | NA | CASSQDLSLEDTQYF | TGCGCCAGCAGCCAAGATCTAAGTCTGGAAGATACGCAGTATTTT
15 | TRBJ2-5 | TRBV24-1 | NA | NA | CATSDPDSGFGTQYF | TGTGCCACCAGTGACCCGGACTCGGGGTTTGGGACCCAGTACTTC
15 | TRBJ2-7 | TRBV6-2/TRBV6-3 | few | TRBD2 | CASTSAGVGSYEQYF | TGTGCCAGCACTTCAGCGGGAGTTGGATCCTACGAGCAGTACTTC
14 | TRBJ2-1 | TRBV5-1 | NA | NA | CASSLTADYNEQFF | TGCGCCAGCAGCTTGACAGCGGACTACAATGAGCAGTTCTTC
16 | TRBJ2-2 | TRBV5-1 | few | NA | CASSLLPNTNTGELFF | TGCGCCAGCAGCTTACTGCCGAACACGAACACCGGGGAGCTGTTTTTT
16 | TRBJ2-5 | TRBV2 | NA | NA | CASSVGQTMGSGTQYF | TGTGCCAGCAGTGTTGGGCAGACCATGGGCTCGGGGACCCAGTACTTC
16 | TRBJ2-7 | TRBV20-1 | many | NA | CSARGYAGPTSYEQYF | TGCAGTGCTAGAGGTTACGCGGGACCGACCTCCTACGAGCAGTACTTC
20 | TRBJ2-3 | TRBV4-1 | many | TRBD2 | CASSQGELAGGGISTDTQYF | TGCGCCAGCAGCCAAGGTGAACTAGCGGGAGGAGGGATTAGCACAGATACGCAGTATTTT
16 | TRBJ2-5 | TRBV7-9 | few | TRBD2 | CASSLAQASGTGTQYF | TGTGCCAGCAGCTTAGCTCAAGCGAGCGGGACTGGGACCCAGTACTTC
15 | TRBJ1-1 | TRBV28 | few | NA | CASSFLYPGNTEAFF | TGTGCCAGCAGTTTTCTATACCCAGGGAACACTGAAGCTTTCTTT
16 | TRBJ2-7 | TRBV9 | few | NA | CASSVEGAGFAYEQYF | TGTGCCAGCAGCGTAGAGGGGGCGGGGTTCGCCTACGAGCAGTACTTC
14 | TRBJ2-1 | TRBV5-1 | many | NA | CASRALARVSEQFF | TGCGCCAGCAGAGCCCTGGCCAGGGTCAGTGAGCAGTTCTTC
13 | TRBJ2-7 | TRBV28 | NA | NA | CASRRNRAHEQYF | TGTGCCAGCAGGCGGAACAGGGCGCACGAGCAGTACTTC
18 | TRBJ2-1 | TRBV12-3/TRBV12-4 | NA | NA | CASSFLRGGGSGADEQFF | TGTGCCAGCAGTTTCTTGCGGGGTGGGGGTTCGGGAGCGGATGAGCAGTTCTTC
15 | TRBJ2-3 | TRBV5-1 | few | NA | CASSPRDPRTDTQYF | TGCGCCAGCAGCCCCAGGGACCCCCGCACAGATACGCAGTATTTT
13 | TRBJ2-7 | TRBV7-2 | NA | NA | CASSLEGPVGQYF | TGTGCCAGCAGCTTAGAGGGTCCGGTAGGGCAGTACTTC